What follows are 27 T cell receptor beta chains derived from one specimen sequenced in a study of vaccination and CD4 T cells after COVID-19. The Oncomine TCR Beta short-read assay sequenced DNA from cultured CD4+ T cells. MiXCR, applied by TCRdb to the PCR reads, yields one record per CDR3 protein. The repertoire holds roughly 17,000 distinct CDR3 sequences, with roughly three quarters as singletons. No antigens are known for them. Treatment: approximately nine-day PBMC culture with coronavirus spike peptide pools or control peptides (ViraFEST assay). The sequenced sample consisted of CD4+ T cells from blood, cultured in vitro. The receptor set was obtained from a human donor who had recovered from COVID-19.

The chain has TRBV19 and TRBJ1-1; 10 bases line up with TRBD1. This CDR3 contains 14 residues. V was clipped by 7 bases and J by 6 bases; unmatched bases: 8. Germline values: CDR1 LNHDA, CDR2 SQIVND (reference sequence). CDR3 DNA: TGTGCCAGTACCCCGGTAGGGACAGGGGCTGAAGCTTTCTTT. Protein sequence: CASTPVGTGAEAFF.

The CDR3 loop is CASRLRGAREKLFF. CDR3 DNA sequence: TGTGCCAGCAGACTCCGGGGGGCTCGGGAAAAACTGTTTTTT. The rearrangement links TRBV28 to TRBJ1-4; D is perhaps TRBD1 (6 bases). CDR1 and CDR2 from the germline V gene are MDHEN and SYDVKM. V was cut by 6 bases and J by 8 bases, with 16 bases left in between. CDR3 size: 14 residues.

V is TRBV27 and J is TRBJ1-5, with 9 nucleotides matching TRBD1. The CDR3 is made up of 15 amino acids. V lost 6 bases, J lost 7 bases, and 10 bases stayed unmatched. Looked up from germline, CDR1 is MNHEY and CDR2 is SMNVEV (reference sequence). The CDR3 loop reads CASSSGQGPGQPQHF. Here the CDR3 DNA reads TGTGCCAGCAGCTCTGGACAGGGGCCGGGACAGCCCCAGCATTTT.

The CDR3 DNA is TGTGCCAGCAGTTTATCGGGCCAGGTCCAGCCCCAGCATTTT. This codes for CASSLSGQVQPQHF. This chain uses TRBV28 with TRBJ1-5; D not resolved. Trimming left V 1 base short and J 7 bases short, with 11 bases between. The CDR3 spans 14 residues. Germline-derived CDR1 and CDR2 are MDHEN and SYDVKM. Variable domain in full (rest from reference TRBV28 and TRBJ1-5): DVKVTQSSRYLVKRTGEKVFLECVQDMDHENMFWYRQDPGLGLRLIYFSYDVKMKEKGDIPEGYSVSREKKERFSLILESASTNQTSMYLCASSLSGQVQPQHFGDGTRLSIL.

The J gene is TRBJ1-2, the V gene TRBV6-1; D call uncertain. Trimming took off 5 bases at V and 7 bases at J, with 17 bases between the two ends. Germline lookup yields CDR1 MNHNS and CDR2 SASEGT. This CDR3 comprises 14 residues. The DNA of the CDR3 is TGTGCCAGCAGTCCCGGGCTGGGAGCAGGTGGCTACACCTTC. Translation gives CASSPGLGAGGYTF.

This clonotype was observed a few times. The chain recombines TRBV20-1 with TRBJ1-2, with a possible D match to TRBD1 (6 bases). The CDR3 spans 12 residues. V was trimmed by 3 bases and J by 7 bases, leaving 12 bases between them. From germline, CDR1 is DFQATT and CDR2 SNEGSKA (reference sequence). The CDR3: CSARPGALGYTF. The CDR3 DNA follows: TGCAGTGCTAGGCCAGGGGCGCTTGGCTACACCTTC.

The genes are TRBV5-1 and TRBJ2-5; possible D gene TRBD1, 6 bases. Germline CDR1 and CDR2: SGHRS and YFSETQ. With 0 bases removed from V and 5 bases from J, the gap between germline ends came to 11 bases. The CDR3 spans 14 residues. The CDR3 here is CASSLGGGPETQYF. CDR3 DNA: TGCGCCAGCAGCTTGGGAGGGGGACCTGAGACCCAGTACTTC. Together with reference TRBV5-1 and TRBJ2-5, the CDR3 gives the full variable domain: KAGVTQTPRYLIKTRGQQVTLSCSPISGHRSVSWYQQTPGQGLQFLFEYFSETQRNKGNFPGRFSGRQFSNSRSEMNVSTLELGDSALYLCASSLGGGPETQYFGPGTRLLVL.

This clonotype was counted a single time. V is TRBV6-1 and J is TRBJ2-1; the D gene is possibly TRBD2 (5 bases). The CDR3 totals 12 residues. Deletions cut 5 bases from V and 10 bases from J, with 12 bases between. CDR1 and CDR2 from the germline V gene are MNHNS and SASEGT. This chain's CDR3 is CASSKLGSEQFF. The CDR3 coding sequence is TGTGCCAGCAGTAAACTAGGCTCAGAGCAGTTCTTC.

The rearrangement links TRBV2 to TRBJ1-5, with D uncertain. Trimming pared 3 bases from V and 5 bases from J, leaving 14 bases between. Germline CDR1 and CDR2: SNHLY and FYNNEI. The CDR3 sequence is 15 residues long. CDR3 protein: CASSDNTVLDQPQHF. The DNA for the CDR3 is TGTGCCAGCAGTGACAACACCGTCCTTGATCAGCCCCAGCATTTT.

The CDR3 region is CAINMGHSSYEQYF. The CDR3 nucleotides read TGTGCCATCAACATGGGACACAGCTCCTACGAGCAGTACTTC. This sequence joins TRBV10-3 and TRBJ2-7; possible D gene TRBD1, 6 bases. V lost 7 bases and J lost 0, with 13 bases in between. The CDR3 covers 14 residues. In germline, CDR1 is ENHRY, CDR2 SYGVKD.

The genes are TRBV10-3 and TRBJ2-5; 8 bases are a match to TRBD2. With 0 bases clipped from V and 5 bases from J, the junction kept 5 bases outside the gene matches. Germline lookup yields CDR1 ENHRY and CDR2 SYGVKD. This CDR3 has 15 amino acids. CDR3 bases: TGTGCCATCAGTGAGTCGGGGGGACTAGGGGAGACCCAGTACTTC. This translates into CAISESGGLGETQYF.

The chain uses TRBV7-2 and TRBJ2-7; no clear D gene. CDR1 is SGHTA, CDR2 FQGNSA, per germline. The V end lost 0 bases, the J end lost 4 bases, and 7 bases lay between the germline ends. The CDR3 extends over 13 amino acids. CDR3 coding DNA: TGTGCCAGCAGCTTAGCCCTTAATTACGAGCAGTACTTC. Amino acid sequence: CASSLALNYEQYF.

The rearrangement links TRBV28 to TRBJ1-5; D ambiguous. The germline V and J ends were trimmed by 2 bases and 3 bases, with 11 bases remaining between them. Germline V gene lookup returns CDR1 MDHEN and CDR2 SYDVKM. The CDR3 is 15 amino acids. CDR3 DNA sequence: TGTGCCAGCAGTTTACGGGGAGGGATCAATCAGCCCCAGCATTTT. Translated, it gives CASSLRGGINQPQHF.

This chain connects TRBV6-1 to TRBJ1-1; D gene uncertain. The V gene lost 7 bases and the J gene lost 0 bases, with 15 bases spanning the gap. The CDR3 has 15 amino acids. The germline V gene encodes CDR1 MNHNS and CDR2 SASEGT. Written as DNA, the CDR3 is TGTGCCAGCACCCGAACGGCGGGCATGAACACTGAAGCTTTCTTT. Its protein product is CASTRTAGMNTEAFF.

The V and J genes are TRBV19 and TRBJ1-1; 8 bases match TRBD1. V was clipped by 7 bases and J by 3 bases; unmatched bases: 7. CDR1 and CDR2 from the germline V gene are LNHDA and SQIVND (reference sequence). The CDR3 extends over 14 amino acids. CDR3 amino acids: CASIQGEGYTEAFF. As DNA, the CDR3 is TGTGCCAGTATACAGGGGGAAGGGTACACTGAAGCTTTCTTT.

J is TRBJ1-3 and V is TRBV10-3; D may be TRBD1 (6 bases). Germline CDR1 and CDR2: ENHRY and SYGVKD. The CDR3 spans 14 residues. V was cut by 10 bases and J by 4 bases, with 17 bases left in between. In nucleotides, the CDR3 is TGTGCCACCTCCGGGGGGCGGGAAGGAAACACCATATATTTT. As protein: CATSGGREGNTIYF.

The V gene is TRBV7-3, the J gene TRBJ2-1, with a possible D match to TRBD2 (6 bases). The CDR3 contains 18 residues. Between the trimmed V and J ends, which lost 3 bases and 0 bases, there was a span of 18 bases. CDR1 is SGHTA, CDR2 FQGTGA, per germline. CDR3 in DNA: TGTGCCAGCAGCTTGGGACTCGAGCGGTTAAGCTCCTACAATGAGCAGTTCTTC. Encoded protein: CASSLGLERLSSYNEQFF.

The chain uses TRBV9 and TRBJ2-2; no reliable D call. In germline, CDR1 is SGDLS, CDR2 YYNGEE. This CDR3 region has 13 residues. V dropped 2 bases and J dropped 1 base, with 3 bases sitting between them. CDR3 amino acids: CASSVQNTGELFF. The CDR3 DNA is TGTGCCAGCAGCGTCCAGAACACCGGGGAGCTGTTTTTT.

The genes are TRBV7-9 and TRBJ1-2; 7 nucleotides agree with TRBD1. V lost 0 bases to trimming and J lost 8 bases; unmatched junction nucleotides: 9. The CDR3 sequence is 15 residues long. Germline CDR1 is SEHNR and CDR2 is FQNEAQ (reference sequence). The CDR3 protein is CASSLASQGGEGYTF. In DNA, the CDR3 is TGTGCCAGCAGCTTAGCGAGTCAGGGGGGCGAAGGCTACACCTTC. The full variable domain, its missing parts supplied by reference TRBV7-9 and TRBJ1-2, is DTGVSQNPRHKITKRGQNVTFRCDPISEHNRLYWYRQTLGQGPEFLTYFQNEAQLEKSRLLSDRFSAERPKGSFSTLEIQRTEQGDSAMYLCASSLASQGGEGYTFGSGTRLTVV.

This clonotype turned up a few times. The V gene is TRBV27, the J gene TRBJ1-6, with a possible D match to TRBD1 (6 bases). This CDR3 has 15 amino acids. Germline loops: CDR1 MNHEY, CDR2 SMNVEV (reference sequence). V lost 3 bases, J lost 14 bases, and 20 bases lay in between. This CDR3 reads CASSLMDSPPDTLHF. The CDR3 DNA sequence: TGTGCCAGCAGTTTGATGGACAGCCCCCCTGACACCCTCCACTTT.

The V call is TRBV12-3 or TRBV12-4, the J call TRBJ1-6; TRBD1 might be the D (5 bases). V lost 3 bases, J lost 7 bases, and 10 bases lay in between. The CDR3 extends over 14 amino acids. CDR3 sequence: CASSFREGNSPLHF. The CDR3 bases are TGTGCCAGCAGTTTTAGGGAGGGGAATTCACCCCTCCACTTT.

The genes are TRBV20-1 and TRBJ2-3; 9 bases align to TRBD2. CDR1 is DFQATT, CDR2 SNEGSKA, per germline (reference sequence). CDR3 length: 13 amino acids. CDR3 amino acids: CSYSGRDADTQYF. The CDR3 coding sequence is TGCAGCTATAGCGGGAGAGACGCAGATACGCAGTATTTT.

The chain recombines TRBV5-6 with TRBJ1-1; unclear D gene. Germline V gene lookup returns CDR1 SGHDT and CDR2 YYEEEE. There are 14 residues in the CDR3. V was cut by 3 bases and J by 10 bases, with 19 bases left in between. CDR3 sequence (DNA): TGTGCCAGCAGCTCGGCGGTTGTTACCCCAGGAGCTTTCTTT. Amino acids: CASSSAVVTPGAFF.

The rearrangement links TRBV11-2 to TRBJ2-5; a possible D gene is TRBD2 (6 bases). Trimming pared 3 bases from V and 5 bases from J, leaving 16 bases between. Germline assignment: CDR1 SGHAT and CDR2 FQNNGV. This CDR3 contains 15 residues. The CDR3 DNA reads as TGTGCCAGCAGCTTGCTGGGGGGTATATGGGAGACCCAGTACTTC. Encoded protein: CASSLLGGIWETQYF.

The chain links TRBV7-2 to TRBJ1-6, with D unresolved. Germline values: CDR1 SGHTA, CDR2 FQGNSA. The CDR3 covers 15 residues. Deletions cut 0 bases from V and 9 bases from J, with 12 bases between. The CDR3 sequence is CASSLALSGSSPLHF. As DNA, the CDR3 is TGTGCCAGCAGCTTAGCGCTCAGCGGTAGTTCACCCCTCCACTTT.

The chain recombines TRBV6-2 or TRBV6-3 with TRBJ1-1, with 7 positions matching TRBD1. This CDR3 has 16 residues. Germline lookup yields CDR1 MNHEY and CDR2 SVGEGT. V gave up 2 bases and J gave up 5 bases; unmatched junction bases: 11. CDR3 sequence reads: CASSYDWWSGQTEAFF. In DNA, the CDR3 is TGTGCCAGCAGTTACGATTGGTGGTCGGGACAGACTGAAGCTTTCTTT.

The chain joins TRBV7-8 to TRBJ2-7; TRBD2 agrees at 10 bases. After removal of 10 bases from V and 6 bases from J, the junction contained 3 bases not matched to a gene. Germline CDR1 and CDR2: SGHVS and FQNEAQ. The CDR3 length is 11 residues. CDR3 loop: CATSGSFEQYF. CDR3 DNA: TGTGCCACTAGCGGGAGTTTCGAGCAGTACTTC.